Given below is one TCR beta chain in context. Its antigen is currently unknown. TCRdb keeps only in-frame clones here, not all; method: immunoSEQ multiplex PCR. Of 350,000 to 450,000 clones detected, roughly 85% appear once; the ten largest clones hold roughly 3.5%. This CDR3 is built from 14 residues. CDR1 SGHRS and CDR2 YFSETQ come from the germline V gene. The V and J ends lost 2 bases and 9 bases, in that order; junction bases with no gene match: 9. These data belong to a study of Ad26.COV2.S vaccination and SARS-CoV-2 variants. Study context: Donor got 5x10^10 or 1x10^11 viral particles of Ad26.COV2.S. Study findings and constraints: Reported findings describe substantial breadth in spike-specific CD8+ and CD4+ T cell responses following vaccination.

As for treatment: around 19 received Ad26.COV2.S at low or high dose, single or two shots; roughly five received placebo; per-sample allocation not given. Material that was analyzed had been drawn on day 63 after the first vaccine or placebo injection. Boston provided a donor who was an adult aged 18-55 years. Built on an Ad26 vector, the vaccine expressed Wuhan-strain SARS-CoV-2 spike. The sample in question was peripheral blood, obtained in a trial of Ad26.COV2.S vaccine versus placebo. The receptor was isolated from a person aged 18 to 59 who received the Ad26.COV2.S COVID-19 vaccine or a placebo. The V call is TRBV5-1, the J call TRBJ2-3, with 7 bases fitting TRBD2. The CDR3 loop reads CASSFMGEGPTQYF. The CDR3 coding sequence is TGCGCCAGCAGCTTTATGGGGGAGGGCCCAACGCAGTATTTT.